One sample yielded the 11 T cell receptor beta chains listed below, sequenced in a study of T cells after yellow fever vaccination. TCRdb reprocessed the 5' RACE reads via MiXCR and lists one record per CDR3 protein. The sample lists about 550,000 distinct CDR3 sequences, 15% to 20% occurring once. This specimen consisted of PBMCs, obtained 15 days after the yellow fever booster vaccination. All receptors come from a man aged 30 to 45 who received the YFV17D yellow fever vaccine.

The sample holds a few counts of this clonotype. CDR3 coding DNA: TGTGCCGTGGGGGGATTGGGGTCTTACGAGCAGTACTTC. Amino acid sequence: CAVGGLGSYEQYF. J is TRBJ2-7 and V is TRBV27; TRBD2 is a possible D gene (6 bases). Trimming pared 11 bases from V and 4 bases from J, leaving 18 bases between. CDR1 and CDR2 from the germline V gene are MNHEY and SMNVEV (reference sequence). CDR3 length equals 13 residues.

The chain uses TRBV28 and TRBJ2-7; a weak D match, TRBD2 (5 bases). CDR3 size: 14 residues. Trimming removed 5 bases from V and 3 bases from J, with 14 bases in between. CDR1 and CDR2 from the germline V gene are MDHEN and SYDVKM. The CDR3 DNA reads TGTGCCAGCAGTCCAGCGGCTAAAAACTACGAGCAGTACTTC. It codes for CASSPAAKNYEQYF.

This rearrangement joins TRBV29-1 to TRBJ2-5; possibly TRBD1 for D (5 bases). The V and J ends lost 0 bases and 2 bases respectively, with 13 bases between them. The CDR3 loop spans 15 amino acids. Germline CDR1 is SQVTM and CDR2 is ANQGSEA. CDR3 sequence: CSVEEVNRRQETQYF. DNA for the CDR3: TGCAGCGTTGAAGAAGTTAACAGGAGACAAGAGACCCAGTACTTC.

The chain joins TRBV5-1 to TRBJ2-2; a possible D gene is TRBD2 (5 bases). There are 14 residues in the CDR3. V was cut by 4 bases and J by 5 bases, with 12 bases left in between. The germline V gene has CDR1 SGHRS and CDR2 YFSETQ. The CDR3 nucleotides are TGCGCCAGCAGCATCCAACCGGGGACCGGGGAGCTGTTTTTT. This sequence encodes CASSIQPGTGELFF.

This clonotype showed up just a few times. This chain links TRBV7-9 with TRBJ2-5, with D perhaps TRBD2 (5 bases). Trimming stripped 1 base from V and 5 bases from J, with 11 bases between. This CDR3 spans 14 amino acids. CDR1 and CDR2 from the germline V gene are SEHNR and FQNEAQ (reference sequence). The CDR3 DNA is TGTGCCAGCAGCTTAGGAAGACTAAGGGAGACCCAGTACTTC. It encodes CASSLGRLRETQYF.

The table lists this clonotype with a few counts. CDR3 residues: CSARLRREGAFF. CDR3 nucleotides: TGCAGTGCTAGACTGAGGAGGGAGGGAGCTTTCTTT. The chain combines TRBV20-1 with TRBJ1-1; the D is unclear. V was clipped by 2 bases and J by 10 bases, with 14 bases between them. Germline V gives CDR1 DFQATT, CDR2 SNEGSKA (reference sequence). The CDR3 extends over 12 amino acids.

This chain connects TRBV6-2 or TRBV6-3 to TRBJ2-1; D uncertain. With 5 bases removed from V and 12 bases from J, the gap between germline ends came to 17 bases. Looked up from germline, CDR1 is MNHEY and CDR2 is SVGEGT. The CDR3 contains 13 residues. The CDR3 sequence is CASSLVGPSGQFF. CDR3 coding DNA: TGTGCCAGCAGTCTCGTCGGACCCTCGGGGCAGTTCTTC.

The table lists this clonotype with a few counts. The rearrangement joins TRBV9 to TRBJ2-2, with D possibly being TRBD2 (6 bases). This CDR3 is 16 amino acids long. Germline CDR1 SGDLS, CDR2 YYNGEE. The germline V and J ends were trimmed by 5 bases and 6 bases, with 20 bases remaining between them. The CDR3 reads CASRGGKLNSAGELFF. The CDR3 nucleotides read TGTGCCAGCAGGGGCGGGAAATTAAATTCGGCCGGGGAGCTGTTTTTT.

J is TRBJ2-2 and V is TRBV20-1; TRBD2 matches at 8 bases. J was trimmed by 7 bases and V by 8 bases; bases with no gene match: 12. The length of the CDR3 is 14 residues. Germline CDR1 and CDR2: DFQATT and SNEGSKA (reference sequence). The CDR3 DNA reads TGCAGTACCAGGGTGCGGGAGGTCGGCGGGGAGCTGTTTTTT. It yields the protein CSTRVREVGGELFF.

This clonotype appeared a few times. This rearrangement joins TRBV4-3 to TRBJ2-4; maybe TRBD1 (7 bases). Looked up from germline, CDR1 is LGHNA and CDR2 is YSLEER. Trimming took 6 bases from V and 0 from J, leaving 12 bases between them. The CDR3 covers 15 residues. In nucleotides, the CDR3 is TGCGCCAGCAGTATCAGGGGGGAAGCCAAAAACATTCAGTACTTC. Residues: CASSIRGEAKNIQYF.

The rearrangement links TRBV6-2 or TRBV6-3 to TRBJ2-1; 8 nucleotides line up with TRBD2. CDR1 is MNHEY, CDR2 SVGEGT, per germline. CDR3 size: 19 residues. The V segment lost 3 bases and the J segment 6 bases; nucleotides outside the gene matches: 19. The CDR3 nucleotides are TGTGCCAGCAGTTATCTCGGGGGAAACATTGTGGGGACTAGCAATGAGCAGTTCTTC. It translates to CASSYLGGNIVGTSNEQFF.